A selection of T cell receptor beta chains follows, all from one sample in a study of a mutant IDH1 vaccine in newly diagnosed glioma. Generated by immunoSEQ multiplex PCR, the TCRdb table keeps only in-frame clones and is missing some. The sample includes 20,000 to 25,000 clones, around 80% seen only once; the top ten take about 13%. Their target antigens are unknown. Sequencing was performed on PBMCs, taken from a glioma patient whose treatment included an IDH1 peptide vaccine. These TCRs come from a man aged 30 to 39 with glioma. CDR3s include the opening cysteine and the closing phenylalanine or tryptophan. A D gene is named only where the DNA matches it firmly. Clone sizes are given selectively: once, few, many, or a class where the clone is expanded.

d_gene	abundance	len	j_gene	v_gene	CDR3aa	CDR3nt
TRBD2	NA	17	TRBJ2-7	TRBV5-1	CASSPRLAGVALYEQYF	TGCGCCAGCAGCCCGCGACTAGCGGGAGTTGCCCTCTACGAGCAGTACTTC
NA	NA	15	TRBJ2-5	TRBV14	CASSQWARDQETQYF	TGTGCCAGCAGCCAATGGGCGCGTGACCAAGAGACCCAGTACTTC
NA	NA	12	TRBJ2-2	TRBV27	CASSLNTGELFF	TGTGCCAGCAGTTTGAACACCGGGGAGCTGTTTTTT
TRBD1	NA	17	TRBJ2-3	TRBV10-3	CAISASDRGQVTDTQYF	TGTGCCATCAGTGCTTCGGACAGGGGACAGGTCACAGATACGCAGTATTTT
NA	once	17	TRBJ2-2	TRBV7-2	CASRRGSGGGLAGELFF	TGTGCCAGCCGCCGAGGGTCGGGGGGCGGATTGGCCGGGGAGCTGTTTTTT
NA	NA	13	TRBJ2-5	TRBV5-1	CASSSGQIETQYF	TGCGCCAGCAGCTCCGGACAAATTGAGACCCAGTACTTC
TRBD1	NA	14	TRBJ2-1	TRBV2	CASSGDRGYNEQFF	TGTGCCAGCAGTGGGGACAGGGGGTACAATGAGCAGTTCTTC
NA	NA	16	TRBJ1-5	TRBV6-5	CASSYSETGLNQPQHF	TGTGCCAGCAGTTACTCAGAGACAGGCCTCAATCAGCCCCAGCATTTT
NA	NA	12	TRBJ2-5	TRBV30	CAWELGFETQYF	TGTGCCTGGGAACTGGGTTTCGAGACCCAGTACTTC
TRBD1	NA	15	TRBJ1-1	TRBV6-5	CASSYSGTGNTEAFF	TGTGCCAGCAGTTATTCCGGGACAGGGAACACTGAAGCTTTCTTT
TRBD1	NA	13	TRBJ1-1	TRBV29-1	CSAWTGLNTEAFF	TGCAGCGCCTGGACAGGATTGAACACTGAAGCTTTCTTT
TRBD2	NA	18	TRBJ2-5	TRBV5-1	CASSSLRGTSGLQETQYF	TGCGCCAGCAGCTCGCTGAGAGGGACTAGCGGGCTCCAAGAGACCCAGTACTTC
NA	NA	14	TRBJ2-5	TRBV4-1	CASSLAGIQETQYF	TGCGCCAGCAGCCTCGCCGGGATACAAGAGACCCAGTACTTC
TRBD2	few	16	TRBJ2-7	TRBV6-5	CASSYPGTSGFYEQYF	TGTGCCAGCAGTTACCCCGGGACTAGCGGCTTCTACGAGCAGTACTTC
NA	NA	11	TRBJ2-7	TRBV6-5	CASSYGDEQYF	TGTGCCAGCAGTTACGGGGACGAGCAGTACTTC
TRBD2	NA	14	TRBJ2-4	TRBV19	CASSIREGKNIQYF	TGTGCCAGTAGTATCCGGGAGGGCAAAAACATTCAGTACTTC
NA	NA	12	TRBJ2-7	TRBV10-2	CATGTETYEQYF	TGCGCCACCGGGACTGAGACCTACGAGCAGTACTTC
NA	few	13	TRBJ1-1	TRBV5-4	CASSSLENTEAFF	TGTGCCAGCAGCTCCCTAGAGAACACTGAAGCTTTCTTT
TRBD2	NA	15	TRBJ2-7	TRBV27	CASLKAGGRWNEQYF	TGTGCCAGCTTAAAAGCGGGAGGAAGATGGAACGAGCAGTACTTC
TRBD2	NA	14	TRBJ2-1	TRBV2	CASKVSGTYNEQFF	TGTGCCAGCAAGGTTAGCGGGACCTACAATGAGCAGTTCTTC
TRBD1	NA	15	TRBJ2-2	TRBV5-1	CASSLEGQGSGELFF	TGCGCCAGCAGCTTGGAGGGACAGGGGTCCGGGGAGCTGTTTTTT
NA	NA	14	TRBJ2-2	TRBV15	CATVGHPNTGELFF	TGTGCCACCGTGGGACACCCGAACACCGGGGAGCTGTTTTTT
NA	NA	12	TRBJ1-1	TRBV30	CAWTPGRREAFF	TGTGCCTGGACCCCAGGGCGTCGCGAAGCTTTCTTT
TRBD2	NA	15	TRBJ2-1	TRBV6-1	CASRGLAGDYNEQFF	TGTGCCAGCAGGGGACTAGCGGGAGACTACAATGAGCAGTTCTTC
TRBD2	NA	15	TRBJ2-5	TRBV7-2	CASSLTSGRQETQYF	TGTGCCAGCAGCTTAACTAGCGGGAGGCAAGAGACCCAGTACTTC
NA	medium-sized	14	TRBJ1-2	TRBV6-5	CASSYSGPSFGYTF	TGTGCCAGCAGTTACTCGGGGCCCTCTTTTGGCTACACCTTC
NA	once	9	TRBJ2-1	TRBV2	CANPSSQFF	TGTGCCAACCCCTCCTCTCAGTTCTTC
TRBD1	NA	14	TRBJ2-2	TRBV27	CASSSRGHTGELFF	TGTGCCAGCAGTTCCAGGGGGCATACCGGGGAGCTGTTTTTT
NA	NA	16	TRBJ2-7	TRBV5-1	CASSLFSRALTYEQYF	TGCGCCAGCAGCTTGTTCTCTAGAGCGCTAACCTACGAGCAGTACTTC
NA	once	14	TRBJ2-3	TRBV6-4	CASSEGPGSDTQYF	TGTGCCAGCAGTGAGGGTCCGGGCTCAGATACGCAGTATTTT
NA	NA	13	TRBJ1-2	TRBV19	CASSIRGVPGYTF	TGTGCCAGTAGTATTCGGGGAGTTCCTGGCTACACCTTC
NA	NA	15	TRBJ1-1	TRBV18	CASSPGAGSHTEAFF	TGTGCCAGCTCACCAGGCGCAGGGTCGCACACTGAAGCTTTCTTT
NA	NA	12	TRBJ1-1	TRBV6-5	CASSYLAYEAFF	TGTGCCAGCAGTTACCTAGCCTATGAAGCTTTCTTT
NA	NA	11	TRBJ1-2	TRBV5-1	CASGRGGGYTF	TGCGCCAGCGGTCGGGGAGGGGGCTACACCTTC
TRBD2	NA	16	TRBJ2-2	TRBV5-1	CASSIQAGGSTGELFF	TGCGCCAGCAGCATTCAAGCGGGAGGGAGCACCGGGGAGCTGTTTTTT
TRBD1	NA	16	TRBJ1-2	TRBV4-1	CASSPGQPARVYGYTF	TGCGCCAGCAGCCCGGGACAGCCCGCCCGGGTCTATGGCTACACCTTC
NA	NA	15	TRBJ1-3	TRBV18	CASSPVPESGNTIYF	TGTGCCAGCTCACCAGTCCCTGAATCTGGAAACACCATATATTTT
TRBD1	NA	15	TRBJ2-1	TRBV6-6	CASSYGTGVVDEQFF	TGTGCCAGCAGTTACGGGACAGGGGTAGTGGATGAGCAGTTCTTC
NA	NA	14	TRBJ2-1	TRBV7-9	CASSLVLRIGEQFF	TGTGCCAGCAGCTTAGTCTTGCGGATTGGTGAGCAGTTCTTC
TRBD2	once	17	TRBJ2-1	TRBV2	CASRPLTSGVSYNEQFF	TGTGCCAGCAGGCCGCTGACTAGCGGGGTCTCCTACAATGAGCAGTTCTTC
NA	once	12	TRBJ2-3	TRBV7-9	CASSLSADTQYF	TGTGCCAGCAGCTTATCGGCAGATACGCAGTATTTT
NA	NA	14	TRBJ1-5	TRBV5-5	CASSLLHADRPQHF	TGTGCCAGCAGCTTGTTGCATGCCGATCGGCCCCAGCATTTT
NA	NA	13	TRBJ1-1	TRBV9	CASSTTDETEAFF	TGTGCCAGCAGCACCACGGACGAGACTGAAGCTTTCTTT
TRBD2	NA	15	TRBJ2-7	TRBV5-5	CASRPWRGSSYEQYF	TGTGCCAGCAGACCTTGGCGGGGGAGCTCCTACGAGCAGTACTTC
TRBD1	NA	20	TRBJ2-5	TRBV4-1	CASSHGLTWEQGAPRETQYF	TGCGCCAGCAGCCACGGGCTAACGTGGGAACAGGGGGCGCCAAGGGAGACCCAGTACTTC
NA	NA	13	TRBJ1-2	TRBV5-6	CASTPGDRYGYTF	TGTGCCAGCACCCCAGGGGACCGCTATGGCTACACCTTC
TRBD2	NA	15	TRBJ2-5	TRBV11-2	CASSSFSGAGETQYF	TGTGCCAGCAGCTCCTTTAGCGGGGCGGGAGAGACCCAGTACTTC
TRBD2	NA	15	TRBJ2-3	TRBV18	CASSPTSASTDTQYF	TGTGCCAGCTCACCGACTAGCGCTAGCACAGATACGCAGTATTTT
TRBD1	NA	13	TRBJ1-2	TRBV2	CASRATGVGSYTF	TGTGCCAGCAGGGCCACAGGGGTAGGCAGCTACACCTTC
TRBD2	few	15	TRBJ2-7	TRBV7-6	CASTPSASGHYEQYF	TGTGCCAGCACTCCAAGTGCTAGCGGCCACTACGAGCAGTACTTC
TRBD2	NA	14	TRBJ2-7	TRBV18	CASSPTSGSAEQYF	TGTGCCAGCTCACCAACTAGCGGGAGCGCCGAGCAGTACTTC